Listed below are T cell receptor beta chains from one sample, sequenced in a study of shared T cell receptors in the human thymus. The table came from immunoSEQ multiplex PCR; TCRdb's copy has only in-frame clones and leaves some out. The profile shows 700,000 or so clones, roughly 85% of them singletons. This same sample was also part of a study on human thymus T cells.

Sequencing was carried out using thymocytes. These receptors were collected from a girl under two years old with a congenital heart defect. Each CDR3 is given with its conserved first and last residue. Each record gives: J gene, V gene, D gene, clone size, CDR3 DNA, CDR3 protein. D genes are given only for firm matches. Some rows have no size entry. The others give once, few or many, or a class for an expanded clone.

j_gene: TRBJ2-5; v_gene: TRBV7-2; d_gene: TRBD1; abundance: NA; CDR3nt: TGTGCCAGCAGCCCGGACAGGGGGCTGGAAGAGACCCAGTACTTC; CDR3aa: CASSPDRGLEETQYF
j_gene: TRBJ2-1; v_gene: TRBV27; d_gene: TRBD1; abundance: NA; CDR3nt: TGTGCCAGCAGACTTCCGGGACAGGGGCCCAATGAGCAGTTCTTC; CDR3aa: CASRLPGQGPNEQFF
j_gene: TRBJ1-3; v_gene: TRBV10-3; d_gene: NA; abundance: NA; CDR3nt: TGTGCCACCGGGGGGCGGCACTCTGGAAACACCATATATTTT; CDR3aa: CATGGRHSGNTIYF
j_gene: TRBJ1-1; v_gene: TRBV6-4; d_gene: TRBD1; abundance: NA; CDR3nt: TGTGCCAGCAGCGACAGGGGTCGGGACAGTTCGAACACTGAAGCTTTCTTT; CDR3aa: CASSDRGRDSSNTEAFF
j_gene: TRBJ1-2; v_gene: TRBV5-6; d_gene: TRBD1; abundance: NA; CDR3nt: TGTGCCAGCAGCTGGGGATCCTGGGACAGGGGGAGCGATGCCTATGGCTACACCTTC; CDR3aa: CASSWGSWDRGSDAYGYTF
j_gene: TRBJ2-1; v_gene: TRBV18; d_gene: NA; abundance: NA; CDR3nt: TGTGCCAGCTCACCACCTGGAGGGGCACTCTACAATGAGCAGTTCTTC; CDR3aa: CASSPPGGALYNEQFF
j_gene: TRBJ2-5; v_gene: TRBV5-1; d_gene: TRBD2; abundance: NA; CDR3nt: TGCGCCAGCAGCGAACTAGGGCTAGCGGGGAAAGAGACCCAGTACTTC; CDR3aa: CASSELGLAGKETQYF
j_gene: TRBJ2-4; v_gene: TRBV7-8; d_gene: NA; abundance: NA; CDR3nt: TGTGCCAGCAGCCCAGCCCCCTGGGCAGTAGTGAACATTCAGTACTTC; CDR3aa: CASSPAPWAVVNIQYF
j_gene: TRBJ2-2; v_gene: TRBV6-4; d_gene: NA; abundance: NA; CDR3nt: TGTGCCAGCAGTGACCCTGCCGGGGAGCTGTTTTTT; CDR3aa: CASSDPAGELFF
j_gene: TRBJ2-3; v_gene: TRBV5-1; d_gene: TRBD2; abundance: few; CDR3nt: TGCGCCAGCAGCTTGACTAGCGGGAAAGACACAGATACGCAGTATTTT; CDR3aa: CASSLTSGKDTDTQYF
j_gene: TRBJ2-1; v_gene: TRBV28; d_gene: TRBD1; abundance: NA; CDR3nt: TGTGCCAGCAGCCCTCGGGACAGCGTCTGGTACAATGAGCAGTTCTTC; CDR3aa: CASSPRDSVWYNEQFF